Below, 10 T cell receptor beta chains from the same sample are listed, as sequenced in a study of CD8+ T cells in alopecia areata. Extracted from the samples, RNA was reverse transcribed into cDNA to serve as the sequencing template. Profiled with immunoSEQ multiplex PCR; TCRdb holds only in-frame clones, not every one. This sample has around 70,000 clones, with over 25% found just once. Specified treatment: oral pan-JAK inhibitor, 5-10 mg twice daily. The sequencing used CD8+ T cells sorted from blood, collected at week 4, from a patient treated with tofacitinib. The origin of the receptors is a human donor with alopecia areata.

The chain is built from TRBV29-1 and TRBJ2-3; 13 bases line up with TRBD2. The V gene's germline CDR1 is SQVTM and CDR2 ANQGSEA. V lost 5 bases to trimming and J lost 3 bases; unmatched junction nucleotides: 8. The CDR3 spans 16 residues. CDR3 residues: CSVPGLAGMRTDTQYF. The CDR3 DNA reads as TGCAGCGTTCCGGGACTAGCGGGAATGCGAACAGATACGCAGTATTTT.

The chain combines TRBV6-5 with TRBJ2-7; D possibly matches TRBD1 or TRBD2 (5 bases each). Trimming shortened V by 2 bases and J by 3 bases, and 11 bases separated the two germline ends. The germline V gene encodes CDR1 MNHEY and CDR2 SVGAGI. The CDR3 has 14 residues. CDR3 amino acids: CASSYGGQGYEQYF. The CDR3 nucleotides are TGTGCCAGCAGTTACGGGGGTCAGGGCTACGAGCAGTACTTC.

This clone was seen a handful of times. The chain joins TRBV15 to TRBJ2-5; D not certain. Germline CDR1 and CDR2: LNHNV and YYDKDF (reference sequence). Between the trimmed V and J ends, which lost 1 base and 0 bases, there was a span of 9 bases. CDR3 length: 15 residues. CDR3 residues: CATSRVSDNQETQYF. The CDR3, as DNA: TGTGCCACCAGCAGAGTATCAGACAACCAAGAGACCCAGTACTTC.

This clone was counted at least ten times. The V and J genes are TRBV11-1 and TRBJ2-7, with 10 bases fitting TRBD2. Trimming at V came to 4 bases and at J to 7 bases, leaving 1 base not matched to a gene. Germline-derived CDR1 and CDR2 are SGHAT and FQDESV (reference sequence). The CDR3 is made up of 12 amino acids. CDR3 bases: TGTGCCAGCAGCTGGACTAGCGGAGAGCAGTACTTC. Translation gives CASSWTSGEQYF.

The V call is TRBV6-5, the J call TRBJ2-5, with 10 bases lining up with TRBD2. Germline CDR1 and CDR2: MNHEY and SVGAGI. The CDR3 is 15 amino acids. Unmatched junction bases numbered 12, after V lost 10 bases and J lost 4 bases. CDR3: CATQGASGRGETQYF. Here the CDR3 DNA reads TGTGCCACCCAGGGGGCTAGCGGGAGAGGAGAGACCCAGTACTTC.

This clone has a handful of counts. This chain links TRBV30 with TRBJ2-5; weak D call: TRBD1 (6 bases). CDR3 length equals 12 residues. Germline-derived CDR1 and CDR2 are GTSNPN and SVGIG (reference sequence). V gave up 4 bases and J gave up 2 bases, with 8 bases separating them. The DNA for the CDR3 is TGTGCCTGGAATAGGGGGCAAGAGACCCAGTACTTC. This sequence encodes CAWNRGQETQYF.

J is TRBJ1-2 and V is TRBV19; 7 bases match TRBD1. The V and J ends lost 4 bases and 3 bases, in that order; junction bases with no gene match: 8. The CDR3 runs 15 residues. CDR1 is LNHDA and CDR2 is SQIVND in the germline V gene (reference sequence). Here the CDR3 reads CASSTDRVGHYGYTF. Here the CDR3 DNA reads TGTGCCAGTAGTACCGACAGGGTAGGACACTATGGCTACACCTTC. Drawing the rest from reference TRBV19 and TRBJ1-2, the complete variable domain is DGGITQSPKYLFRKEGQNVTLSCEQNLNHDAMYWYRQDPGQGLRLIYYSQIVNDFQKGDIAEGYSVSREKKESFPLTVTSAQKNPTAFYLCASSTDRVGHYGYTFGSGTRLTVV.

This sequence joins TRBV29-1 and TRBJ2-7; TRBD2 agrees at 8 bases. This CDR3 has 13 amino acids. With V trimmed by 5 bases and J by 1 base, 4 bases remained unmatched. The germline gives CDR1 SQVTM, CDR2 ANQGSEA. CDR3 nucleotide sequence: TGCAGCGTTCTGACTAGCGCTTCCTACGAGCAGTACTTC. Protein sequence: CSVLTSASYEQYF.

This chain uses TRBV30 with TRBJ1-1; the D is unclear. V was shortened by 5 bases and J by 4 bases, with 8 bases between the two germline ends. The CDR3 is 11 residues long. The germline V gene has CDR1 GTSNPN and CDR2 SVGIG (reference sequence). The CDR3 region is CAWEDITEAFF. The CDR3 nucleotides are TGTGCCTGGGAAGACATCACTGAAGCTTTCTTT.

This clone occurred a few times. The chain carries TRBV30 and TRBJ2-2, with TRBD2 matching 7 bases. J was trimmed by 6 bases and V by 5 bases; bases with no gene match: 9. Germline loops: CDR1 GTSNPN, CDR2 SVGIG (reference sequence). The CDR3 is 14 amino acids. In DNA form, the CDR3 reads TGTGCCTGGGGTGAGCGGGGAGCGGCCGGGGAGCTGTTTTTT. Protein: CAWGERGAAGELFF.